These 5 T cell receptor beta chains were sequenced from one sample in a study of cytomegalovirus exposure and HLA in healthy donors. Use of 60 Vbeta and 13 Jbeta primers characterized the PCR. The table came from immunoSEQ multiplex PCR; TCRdb's copy has only in-frame clones and leaves some out. The sample consists of over 150,000 clones, roughly 81% of them appearing once. Sequenced input: PBMCs. These receptors originate from a girl aged 5-17 years in good health and CMV-seropositive.

The chain's CDR3 is CSVSVVAQRRGSEAFF. The CDR3 DNA is TGCAGCGTTTCTGTGGTCGCCCAAAGACGGGGGAGTGAAGCTTTCTTT. This chain uses TRBV29-1 with TRBJ1-1; maybe TRBD1 (5 bases). The germline V and J ends were trimmed by 5 bases and 7 bases, with 26 bases remaining between them. The CDR3 contains 16 residues. Germline V CDR1 and CDR2: SQVTM, ANQGSEA.

The gene calls are TRBV7-3 and TRBJ2-2, with 11 bases identical to TRBD2. The V gene end was trimmed by 0 bases and the J gene end by 5 bases; junction bases not matched to a gene: 5. The CDR3 is made up of 17 amino acids. Germline V CDR1 and CDR2: SGHTA, FQGTGA. This chain's CDR3 is CASSLTSGGAWTGELFF. CDR3 sequence (DNA): TGTGCCAGCAGCTTAACTAGCGGGGGGGCATGGACCGGGGAGCTGTTTTTT.

This chain uses TRBV6-1 with TRBJ1-5, with D unresolved. The germline V gene encodes CDR1 MNHNS and CDR2 SASEGT. V lost 6 bases to trimming and J lost 9 bases, with 15 bases between them. This CDR3 has 13 amino acids. The CDR3: CASRLSASPPQHF. DNA for the CDR3: TGTGCCAGCAGGCTAAGTGCATCTCCGCCCCAGCATTTT.

V is TRBV27 and J is TRBJ1-2; tentative D call: TRBD1 (5 bases). Germline lookup yields CDR1 MNHEY and CDR2 SMNVEV (reference sequence). V shed 0 bases and J shed 6 bases, with 11 bases lying between them. The CDR3 has 14 residues. The CDR3 sequence: CASSLSTGRDGYTF. The CDR3 region has the DNA TGTGCCAGCAGTTTATCCACAGGAAGGGATGGCTACACCTTC.

The gene calls are TRBV19 and TRBJ1-1; tentative D call: TRBD1 (5 bases). V was cut by 5 bases and J by 4 bases, with 17 bases left in between. Germline V gene lookup returns CDR1 LNHDA and CDR2 SQIVND (reference sequence). The CDR3 runs to 15 residues. This CDR3 is CASSFAGRWITEAFF. The CDR3 DNA sequence: TGTGCCAGTAGTTTCGCAGGGCGGTGGATCACTGAAGCTTTCTTT.